The 21 T cell receptor beta chains listed next were all sequenced from one sample in a study of T cell responses to AZD1222 COVID-19 vaccine. Profiling relied on immunoSEQ multiplex PCR, and the TCRdb table lists in-frame clones only, not all of them. In the table there are under 300,000 clones, over 90% of which are singletons. The material was peripheral blood, obtained on day 0 of AZD1222 vaccination. These receptors originate from an adult in good health.

V is TRBV19 and J is TRBJ2-1, with 8 bases fitting TRBD2. The CDR3 length is 17 residues. Unmatched junction bases numbered 12, after V lost 0 bases and J lost 8 bases. Germline V gene sequence: CDR1 LNHDA, CDR2 SQIVND (reference sequence). This CDR3 is CASSIDLYGRAGDEQFF. Here the CDR3 DNA reads TGTGCCAGTAGTATAGATCTGTACGGGAGGGCCGGGGATGAGCAGTTCTTC.

The chain is built from TRBV7-9 and TRBJ1-1, with a possible D match to TRBD1 (6 bases). Between the trimmed V and J ends, which lost 4 bases and 1 base, there was a span of 19 bases. The CDR3 runs 17 residues. Germline V gene lookup returns CDR1 SEHNR and CDR2 FQNEAQ (reference sequence). The CDR3 nucleotides are TGTGCCAGCAGCTCATTACGAGGCGGGACACCGAACACTGAAGCTTTCTTT. Protein sequence: CASSSLRGGTPNTEAFF.

This clone was observed once. This chain links TRBV2 with TRBJ2-3, with 13 bases aligning to TRBD2. Germline V gene data show CDR1 as SNHLY and CDR2 as FYNNEI. CDR3 size: 16 residues. Trimming cost V 8 bases and J 3 bases; bases outside gene matches: 8. The CDR3 protein is CASWTSGRRATDTQYF. In nucleotides, the CDR3 is TGTGCCAGCTGGACTAGCGGGAGAAGGGCGACAGATACGCAGTATTTT.

This chain joins TRBV28 and TRBJ2-1; D possibly corresponds to TRBD2 (6 bases). V lost 10 bases to trimming and J lost 9 bases, with 16 bases between them. Looked up from germline, CDR1 is MDHEN and CDR2 is SYDVKM. There are 12 residues in the CDR3. CDR3 region: CATQVGGGEQFF. CDR3 nucleotide sequence: TGTGCCACCCAGGTGGGAGGTGGTGAGCAGTTCTTC.

V and J are TRBV7-2 and TRBJ1-1; 7 bases agree with TRBD1. Germline CDR1 reads SGHTA; CDR2 reads FQGNSA. V was pared by 0 bases and J by 6 bases, with 4 bases of the junction left unmatched. The CDR3 runs to 14 residues. CDR3 amino acids: CASSLASDRSEAFF. DNA for the CDR3: TGTGCCAGCAGCTTAGCTTCGGACAGGTCTGAAGCTTTCTTT.

The chain has TRBV11-2 and TRBJ2-7; either TRBD1 or TRBD2 may supply D (5 bases each). CDR3 length: 16 residues. Trimming left V 1 base short and J 3 bases short, with 16 bases between. The germline CDR1 and CDR2 sequences are SGHAT and FQNNGV. The CDR3 DNA reads as TGTGCCAGCAGCTTAGGTCAGTGGGGGACCCACTACGAGCAGTACTTC. As protein: CASSLGQWGTHYEQYF.

A word on this clone: This sample includes further DNA sequences coding for the same CDR3. The chain carries TRBV18 and TRBJ1-1, with D hard to call. The CDR3 loop spans 13 amino acids. Trimming took 0 bases from V and 3 from J, leaving 5 bases between them. Germline assignment: CDR1 KGHSH and CDR2 LQKENI. The CDR3 DNA is TGTGCCAGCTCACCACCTGGGGACACTGAAGCTTTCTTT. Translated, it gives CASSPPGDTEAFF.

The J gene is TRBJ2-1, the V gene TRBV24-1; the match to TRBD1 covers 8 bases. The junction had 15 bases not matched to a gene; V was cut back by 4 bases and J by 8 bases. Germline CDR1 is KGHDR and CDR2 is SFDVKD. CDR3 length equals 17 residues. The CDR3 region is CATSEAGGAGGEDEQFF. CDR3 sequence (DNA): TGTGCCACCAGTGAGGCGGGTGGGGCAGGGGGCGAGGATGAGCAGTTCTTC.

The gene calls are TRBV14 and TRBJ1-6, with D tentatively TRBD1 (5 bases). The germline V and J ends were trimmed by 5 bases and 10 bases, with 9 bases remaining between them. In germline, CDR1 is SGHDN, CDR2 FVKESK. This CDR3 contains 12 residues. Here the CDR3 DNA reads TGTGCCAGCAGCTCGGGGGGGTCACCCCTCCACTTT. It encodes CASSSGGSPLHF.

The table lists this clone with a few counts. V is TRBV28 and J is TRBJ1-1; no reliable D call. CDR1 is MDHEN and CDR2 is SYDVKM in the germline V gene. The CDR3 runs to 13 residues. Trimming shortened V by 7 bases and J by 0 bases, and 9 bases separated the two germline ends. This CDR3 reads CASKRNLNTEAFF. The CDR3 DNA reads TGTGCCAGCAAGAGGAATCTGAACACTGAAGCTTTCTTT.

The V call is TRBV28, the J call TRBJ1-2; D is perhaps TRBD1 (5 bases). V was shortened by 3 bases and J by 6 bases, with 5 bases between the two germline ends. This CDR3 spans 11 amino acids. CDR1 and CDR2 (germline): MDHEN, SYDVKM. In nucleotides, the CDR3 is TGTGCCAGCAGTTTGGGGGATGGCTACACCTTC. Protein: CASSLGDGYTF.

The chain joins TRBV7-9 to TRBJ1-4, with D unclear. Trimming took off 5 bases at V and 8 bases at J, with 15 bases between the two ends. The CDR3 loop spans 14 amino acids. Germline lookup yields CDR1 SEHNR and CDR2 FQNEAQ (reference sequence). CDR3 amino acids: CASSPRRVGEKLFF. In DNA form, the CDR3 reads TGTGCCAGCAGCCCCCGTCGGGTTGGGGAAAAACTGTTTTTT.

V and J are TRBV15 and TRBJ1-2, with D perhaps matching TRBD1 (5 bases). Germline values: CDR1 LNHNV, CDR2 YYDKDF (reference sequence). Trimming left V 5 bases short and J 4 bases short, with 14 bases between. This CDR3 comprises 14 residues. In nucleotides, the CDR3 is TGTGCCACCAGCGAAGACAGCATTCTCTATGGCTACACCTTC. It specifies CATSEDSILYGYTF.

The genes are TRBV18 and TRBJ2-5; D is unresolved. The V gene's germline CDR1 is KGHSH and CDR2 LQKENI. Trimming removed 0 bases at V and 13 bases at J, with 12 bases between. The length of the CDR3 is 12 residues. The CDR3 DNA reads TGTGCCAGCTCACCACCCTCCTCGGCCTTGTACTTC. It yields the protein CASSPPSSALYF. The variable domain in full, with the rest retrieved from reference TRBV18 and TRBJ2-5, is NAGVMQNPRHLVRRRGQEARLRCSPMKGHSHVYWYRQLPEEGLKFMVYLQKENIIDESGMPKERFSAEFPKEGPSILRIQQVVRGDSAAYFCASSPPSSALYFGPGTRLLVL.

This sequence joins TRBV4-1 and TRBJ1-4; D perhaps matches TRBD1 (6 bases). CDR1 is MGHRA, CDR2 YSYEKL, per germline. V lost 0 bases to trimming and J lost 7 bases, with 12 bases between them. The CDR3 consists of 15 residues. The CDR3 protein is CASSQDRGAGEKLFF. The DNA of the CDR3 is TGCGCCAGCAGCCAAGATAGGGGGGCCGGTGAAAAACTGTTTTTT.

The chain recombines TRBV9 with TRBJ2-3, with D perhaps TRBD1 (5 bases). Germline V CDR1 and CDR2: SGDLS, YYNGEE. This CDR3 has 14 residues. Between the trimmed V and J ends, which lost 2 bases and 0 bases, there was a span of 7 bases. The CDR3 coding sequence is TGTGCCAGCAGCGTTCGGACAAGCACAGATACGCAGTATTTT. Its translation is CASSVRTSTDTQYF.

The gene calls are TRBV2 and TRBJ2-7; D not certain. This CDR3 contains 11 residues. Trimming removed 7 bases from V and 4 bases from J, with 8 bases in between. Looked up from germline, CDR1 is SNHLY and CDR2 is FYNNEI. The CDR3 DNA is TGTGCCAGCAACAGAGGATACGAGCAGTACTTC. Translated: CASNRGYEQYF.

V gene TRBV7-2 combines with J gene TRBJ2-1, with a weak D call TRBD1 (5 bases). The CDR3 covers 14 residues. Germline CDR1 is SGHTA and CDR2 is FQGNSA. V dropped 4 bases and J dropped 12 bases, with 19 bases sitting between them. This chain's CDR3 is CASSSYGIGQVQFF. The DNA for the CDR3 is TGTGCCAGCAGCTCCTATGGGATTGGACAAGTGCAGTTCTTC. The full variable domain, with the rest looked up from reference TRBV7-2 and TRBJ2-1, is GAGVSQSPSNKVTEKGKDVELRCDPISGHTALYWYRQSLGQGLEFLIYFQGNSAPDKSGLPSDRFSAERTGGSVSTLTIQRTQQEDSAVYLCASSSYGIGQVQFFGPGTRLTVL.

The chain combines TRBV19 with TRBJ2-4, with no clear D. V was cut by 5 bases and J by 2 bases, with 16 bases left in between. Germline lookup yields CDR1 LNHDA and CDR2 SQIVND (reference sequence). The CDR3 has 16 residues. The CDR3 DNA is TGTGCCAGTAGTGCCAGATCAGGTGGTTCCAAAAACATTCAGTACTTC. This encodes CASSARSGGSKNIQYF.

This clone has a count of ten or more. The chain recombines TRBV9 with TRBJ1-3; perhaps TRBD1 as D (6 bases). Per the germline V gene, CDR1 is SGDLS and CDR2 is YYNGEE. Deletions cut 3 bases from V and 0 bases from J, with 7 bases between. The CDR3 sequence is 14 residues long. CDR3 amino acids: CASSGQVSGNTIYF. In DNA form, the CDR3 reads TGTGCCAGCAGCGGACAGGTCTCTGGAAACACCATATATTTT.

The CDR3 reads CASSYSNSYQPQHF. CDR3 coding DNA: TGTGCCAGCAGTTACTCAAACAGTTATCAGCCCCAGCATTTT. The chain carries TRBV6-2 or TRBV6-3 and TRBJ1-5; no firm D call. CDR3 size: 14 residues. Trimming took off 0 bases at V and 5 bases at J, with 8 bases between the two ends. Germline CDR1 MNHEY, CDR2 SVGEGT.